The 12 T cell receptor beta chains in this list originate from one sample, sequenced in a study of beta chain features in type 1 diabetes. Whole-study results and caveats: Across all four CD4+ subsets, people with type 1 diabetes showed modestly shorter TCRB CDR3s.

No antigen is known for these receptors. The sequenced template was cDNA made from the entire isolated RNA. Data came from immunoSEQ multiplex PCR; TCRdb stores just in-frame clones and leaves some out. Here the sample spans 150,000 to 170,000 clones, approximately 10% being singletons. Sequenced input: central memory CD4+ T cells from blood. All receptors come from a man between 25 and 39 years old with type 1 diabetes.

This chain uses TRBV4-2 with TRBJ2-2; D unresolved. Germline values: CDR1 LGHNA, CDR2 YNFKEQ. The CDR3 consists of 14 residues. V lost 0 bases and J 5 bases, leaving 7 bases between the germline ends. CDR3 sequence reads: CASSQDIGTGELFF. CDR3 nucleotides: TGTGCCAGCAGCCAAGATATCGGGACCGGGGAGCTGTTTTTT.

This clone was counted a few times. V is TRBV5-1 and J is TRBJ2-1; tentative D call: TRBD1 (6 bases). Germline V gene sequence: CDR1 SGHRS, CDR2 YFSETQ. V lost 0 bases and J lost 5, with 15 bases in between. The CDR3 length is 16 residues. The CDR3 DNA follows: TGCGCCAGCAGCTTGGTTATGGGACAAGGACACAATGAGCAGTTCTTC. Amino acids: CASSLVMGQGHNEQFF.

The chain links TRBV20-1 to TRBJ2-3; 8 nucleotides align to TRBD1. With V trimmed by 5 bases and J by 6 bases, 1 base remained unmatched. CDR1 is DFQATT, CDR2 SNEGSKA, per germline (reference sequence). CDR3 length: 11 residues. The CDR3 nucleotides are TGCAGTGCTCACAGGGGGGATACGCAGTATTTT. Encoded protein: CSAHRGDTQYF.

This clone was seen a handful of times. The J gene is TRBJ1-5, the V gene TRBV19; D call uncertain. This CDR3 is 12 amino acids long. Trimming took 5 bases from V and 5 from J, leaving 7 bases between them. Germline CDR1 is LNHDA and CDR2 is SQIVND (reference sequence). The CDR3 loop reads CASSPQDQPQHF. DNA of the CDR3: TGTGCCAGTAGTCCTCAGGATCAGCCCCAGCATTTT.

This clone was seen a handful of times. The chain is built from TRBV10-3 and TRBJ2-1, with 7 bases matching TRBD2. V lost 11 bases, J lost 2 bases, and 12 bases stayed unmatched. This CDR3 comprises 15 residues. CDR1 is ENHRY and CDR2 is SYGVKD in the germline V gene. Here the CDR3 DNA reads TGTGCCGTCCGGGAGGAGGCCAACCCCTACAATGAGCAGTTCTTC. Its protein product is CAVREEANPYNEQFF.

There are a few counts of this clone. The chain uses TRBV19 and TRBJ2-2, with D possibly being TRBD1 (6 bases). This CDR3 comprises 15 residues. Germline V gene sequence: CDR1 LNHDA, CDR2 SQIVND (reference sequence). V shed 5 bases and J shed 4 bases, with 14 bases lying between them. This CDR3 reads CASSPRTVSTGELFF. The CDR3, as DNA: TGTGCCAGTAGTCCCCGGACAGTTTCCACCGGGGAGCTGTTTTTT. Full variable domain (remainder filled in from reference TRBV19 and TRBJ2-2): DGGITQSPKYLFRKEGQNVTLSCEQNLNHDAMYWYRQDPGQGLRLIYYSQIVNDFQKGDIAEGYSVSREKKESFPLTVTSAQKNPTAFYLCASSPRTVSTGELFFGEGSRLTVL.

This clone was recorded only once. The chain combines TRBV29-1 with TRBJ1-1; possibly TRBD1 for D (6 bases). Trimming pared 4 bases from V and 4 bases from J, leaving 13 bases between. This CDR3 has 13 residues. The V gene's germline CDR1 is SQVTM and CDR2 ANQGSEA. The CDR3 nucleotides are TGCAGCGTTGGAACAGGGTCTCGCACTGAAGCTTTCTTT. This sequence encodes CSVGTGSRTEAFF.

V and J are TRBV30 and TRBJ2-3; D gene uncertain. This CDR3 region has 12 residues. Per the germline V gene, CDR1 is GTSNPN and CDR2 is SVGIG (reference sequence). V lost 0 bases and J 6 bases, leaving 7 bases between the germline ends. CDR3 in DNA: TGTGCCTGGAGTGTTCTCGGGGATACGCAGTATTTT. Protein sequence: CAWSVLGDTQYF. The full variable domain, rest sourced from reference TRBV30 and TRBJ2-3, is SQTIHQWPATLVQPVGSPLSLECTVEGTSNPNLYWYRQAAGRGLQLLFYSVGIGQISSEVPQNLSASRPQDRQFILSSKKLLLSDSGFYLCAWSVLGDTQYFGPGTRLTVL.

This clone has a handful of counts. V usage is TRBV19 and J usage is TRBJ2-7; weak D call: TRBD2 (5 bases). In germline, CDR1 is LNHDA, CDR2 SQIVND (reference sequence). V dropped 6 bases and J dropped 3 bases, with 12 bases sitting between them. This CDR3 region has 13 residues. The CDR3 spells CASSSERYYEQYF. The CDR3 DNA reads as TGTGCCAGTAGCTCCGAGCGGTACTACGAGCAGTACTTC.

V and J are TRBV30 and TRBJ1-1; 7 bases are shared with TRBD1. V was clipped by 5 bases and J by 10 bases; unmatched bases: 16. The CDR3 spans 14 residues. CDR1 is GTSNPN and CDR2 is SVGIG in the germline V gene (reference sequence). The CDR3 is CAWVQKGAGLTAFF. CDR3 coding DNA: TGTGCCTGGGTTCAAAAGGGGGCTGGTTTAACAGCTTTCTTT. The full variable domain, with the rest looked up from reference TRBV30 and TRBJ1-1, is SQTIHQWPATLVQPVGSPLSLECTVEGTSNPNLYWYRQAAGRGLQLLFYSVGIGQISSEVPQNLSASRPQDRQFILSSKKLLLSDSGFYLCAWVQKGAGLTAFFGQGTRLTVV.

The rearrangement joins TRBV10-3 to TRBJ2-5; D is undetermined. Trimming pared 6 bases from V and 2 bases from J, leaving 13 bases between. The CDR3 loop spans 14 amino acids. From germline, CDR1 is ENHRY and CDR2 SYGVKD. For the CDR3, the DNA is TGTGCCATCAGCCTTACTTTATATCAAGAGACCCAGTACTTC. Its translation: CAISLTLYQETQYF.

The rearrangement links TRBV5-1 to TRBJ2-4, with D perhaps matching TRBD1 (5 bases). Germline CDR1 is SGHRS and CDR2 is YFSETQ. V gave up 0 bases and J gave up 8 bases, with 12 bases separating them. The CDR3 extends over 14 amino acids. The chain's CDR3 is CASSLERGGDIQYF. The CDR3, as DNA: TGCGCCAGCAGCTTGGAAAGGGGTGGGGACATTCAGTACTTC.